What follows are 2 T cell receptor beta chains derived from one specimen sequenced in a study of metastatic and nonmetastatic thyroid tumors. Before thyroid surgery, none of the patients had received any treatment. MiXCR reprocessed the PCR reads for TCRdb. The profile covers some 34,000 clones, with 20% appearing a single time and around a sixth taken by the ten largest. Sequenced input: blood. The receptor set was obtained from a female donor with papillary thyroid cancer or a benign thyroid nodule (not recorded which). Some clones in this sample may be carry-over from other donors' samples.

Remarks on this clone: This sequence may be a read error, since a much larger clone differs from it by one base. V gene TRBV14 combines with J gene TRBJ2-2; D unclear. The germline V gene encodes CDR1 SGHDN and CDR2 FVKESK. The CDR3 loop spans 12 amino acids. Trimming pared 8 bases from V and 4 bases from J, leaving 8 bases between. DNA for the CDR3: TGTGCCAGCGGGATGACCACCGGGGAGCTGTTTTTT. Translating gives CASGMTTGELFF.

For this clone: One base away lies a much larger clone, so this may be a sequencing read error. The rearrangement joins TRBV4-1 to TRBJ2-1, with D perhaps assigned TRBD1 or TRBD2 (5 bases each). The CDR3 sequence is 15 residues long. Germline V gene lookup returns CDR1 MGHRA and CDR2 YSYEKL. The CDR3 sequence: CASIQVRGRPGGQFF. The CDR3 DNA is TGCGCCAGCATCCAAGTAAGGGGACGACCTGGGGGGCAGTTCTTC.